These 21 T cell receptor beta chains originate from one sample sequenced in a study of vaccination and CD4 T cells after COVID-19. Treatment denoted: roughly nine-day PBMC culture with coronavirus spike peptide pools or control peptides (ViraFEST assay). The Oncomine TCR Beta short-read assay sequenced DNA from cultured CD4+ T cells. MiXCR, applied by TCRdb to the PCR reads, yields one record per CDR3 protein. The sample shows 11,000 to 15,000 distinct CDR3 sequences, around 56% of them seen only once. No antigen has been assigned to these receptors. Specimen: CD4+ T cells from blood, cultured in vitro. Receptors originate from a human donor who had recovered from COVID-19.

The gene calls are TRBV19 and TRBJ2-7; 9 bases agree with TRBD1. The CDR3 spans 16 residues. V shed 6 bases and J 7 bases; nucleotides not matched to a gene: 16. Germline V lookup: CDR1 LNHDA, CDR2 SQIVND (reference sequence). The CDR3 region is CASSGERDRAPGEQYF. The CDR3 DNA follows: TGTGCCAGTAGCGGCGAGCGGGACAGGGCGCCAGGGGAGCAGTACTTC.

Here the CDR3 reads CASSETSNKPFF. In DNA, the CDR3 is TGTGCCAGCAGTGAGACTAGTAATAAACCGTTCTTC. The V gene is TRBV27, the J gene TRBJ2-1; perhaps TRBD2 as D (6 bases). From germline, CDR1 is MNHEY and CDR2 SMNVEV (reference sequence). Trimming removed 5 bases at V and 15 bases at J, with 17 bases between. The CDR3 covers 12 residues.

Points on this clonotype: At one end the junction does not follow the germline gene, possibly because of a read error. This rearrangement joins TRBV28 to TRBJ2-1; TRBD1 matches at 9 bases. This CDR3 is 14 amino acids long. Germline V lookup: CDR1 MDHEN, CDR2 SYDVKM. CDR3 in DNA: TGTGCCAGCAGTGAACCAAACCGGGACAGGGAGCTGTTCTTC. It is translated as CASSEPNRDRELFF. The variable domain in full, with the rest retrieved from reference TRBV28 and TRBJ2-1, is DVKVTQSSRYLVKRTGEKVFLECVQDMDHENMFWYRQDPGLGLRLIYFSYDVKMKEKGDIPEGYSVSREKKERFSLILESASTNQTSMYLCASSEPNRDRELFFGPGTRLTVL.

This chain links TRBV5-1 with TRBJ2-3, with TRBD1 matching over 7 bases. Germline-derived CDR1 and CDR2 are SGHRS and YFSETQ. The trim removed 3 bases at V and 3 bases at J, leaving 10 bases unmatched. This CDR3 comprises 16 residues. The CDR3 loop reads CASSSTGEGGTDTQYF. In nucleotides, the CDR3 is TGCGCCAGCAGCTCCACAGGGGAAGGTGGGACAGATACGCAGTATTTT.

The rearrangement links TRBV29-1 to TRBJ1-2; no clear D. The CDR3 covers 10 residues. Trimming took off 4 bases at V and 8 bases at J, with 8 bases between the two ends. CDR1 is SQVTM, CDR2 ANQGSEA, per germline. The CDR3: CSVGVGGYTF. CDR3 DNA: TGCAGCGTTGGCGTGGGAGGCTACACCTTC.

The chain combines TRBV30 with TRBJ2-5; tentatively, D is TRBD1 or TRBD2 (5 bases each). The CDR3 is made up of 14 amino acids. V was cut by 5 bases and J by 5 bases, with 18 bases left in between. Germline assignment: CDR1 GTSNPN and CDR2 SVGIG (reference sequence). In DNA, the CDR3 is TGTGCCTGGTCTCGGGACGGCGGCGGGGAGACCCAGTACTTC. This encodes CAWSRDGGGETQYF.

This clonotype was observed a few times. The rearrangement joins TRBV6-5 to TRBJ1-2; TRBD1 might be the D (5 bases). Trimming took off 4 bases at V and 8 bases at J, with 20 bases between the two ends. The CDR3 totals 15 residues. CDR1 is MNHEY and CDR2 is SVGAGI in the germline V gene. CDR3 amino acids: CASSFSGESFGGYTF. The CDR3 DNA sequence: TGTGCCAGCAGTTTTTCGGGGGAGTCATTTGGGGGCTACACCTTC.

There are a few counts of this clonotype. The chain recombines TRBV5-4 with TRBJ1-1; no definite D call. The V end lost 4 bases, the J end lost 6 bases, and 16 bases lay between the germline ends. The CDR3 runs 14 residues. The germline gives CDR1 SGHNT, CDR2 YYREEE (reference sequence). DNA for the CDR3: TGTGCCAGCAGCCCGAGGTCCGGGTTGGCTGAAGCTTTCTTT. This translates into CASSPRSGLAEAFF.

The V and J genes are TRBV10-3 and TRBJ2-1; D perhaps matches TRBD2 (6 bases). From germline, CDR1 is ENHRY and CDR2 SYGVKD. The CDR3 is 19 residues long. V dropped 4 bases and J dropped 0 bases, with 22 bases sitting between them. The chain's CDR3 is CAISAALGRGGYSYNEQFF. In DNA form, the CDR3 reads TGTGCCATCAGTGCAGCGCTTGGACGGGGAGGATACTCCTACAATGAGCAGTTCTTC.

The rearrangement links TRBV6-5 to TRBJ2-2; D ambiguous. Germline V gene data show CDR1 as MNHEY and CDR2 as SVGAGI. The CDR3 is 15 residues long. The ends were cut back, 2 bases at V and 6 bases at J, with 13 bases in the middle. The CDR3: CASSYKPRGPGELFF. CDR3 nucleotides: TGTGCCAGCAGTTACAAACCACGTGGTCCCGGGGAGCTGTTTTTT.

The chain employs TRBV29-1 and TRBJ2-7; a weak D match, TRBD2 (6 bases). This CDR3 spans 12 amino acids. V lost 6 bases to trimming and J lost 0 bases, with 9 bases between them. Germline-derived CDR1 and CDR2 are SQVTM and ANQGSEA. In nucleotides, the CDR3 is TGCAGCGTCGGGGGAGGCTCCTACGAGCAGTACTTC. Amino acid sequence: CSVGGGSYEQYF.

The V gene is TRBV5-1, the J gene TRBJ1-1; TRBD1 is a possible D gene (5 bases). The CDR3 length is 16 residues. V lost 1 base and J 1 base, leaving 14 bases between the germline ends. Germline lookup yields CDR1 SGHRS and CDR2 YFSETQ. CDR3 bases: TGCGCCAGCAGCTTGTCGTCCAGGGCAACGAACACTGAAGCTTTCTTT. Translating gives CASSLSSRATNTEAFF. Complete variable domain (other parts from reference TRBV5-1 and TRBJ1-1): KAGVTQTPRYLIKTRGQQVTLSCSPISGHRSVSWYQQTPGQGLQFLFEYFSETQRNKGNFPGRFSGRQFSNSRSEMNVSTLELGDSALYLCASSLSSRATNTEAFFGQGTRLTVV.

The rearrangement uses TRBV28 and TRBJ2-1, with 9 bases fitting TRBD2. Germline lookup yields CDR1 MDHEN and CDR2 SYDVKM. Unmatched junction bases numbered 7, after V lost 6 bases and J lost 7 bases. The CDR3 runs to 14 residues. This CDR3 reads CASRGSGSRNEQFF. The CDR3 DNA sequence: TGTGCCAGCAGGGGTAGCGGGAGTAGGAATGAGCAGTTCTTC.

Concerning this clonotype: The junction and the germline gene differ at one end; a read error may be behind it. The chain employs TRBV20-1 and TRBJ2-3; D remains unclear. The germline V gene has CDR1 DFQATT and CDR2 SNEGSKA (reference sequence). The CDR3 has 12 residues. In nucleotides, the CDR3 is TGCAGTGCTAGAGATCAGGTCACTCCCGGTCGTTTT. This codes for CSARDQVTPGRF.

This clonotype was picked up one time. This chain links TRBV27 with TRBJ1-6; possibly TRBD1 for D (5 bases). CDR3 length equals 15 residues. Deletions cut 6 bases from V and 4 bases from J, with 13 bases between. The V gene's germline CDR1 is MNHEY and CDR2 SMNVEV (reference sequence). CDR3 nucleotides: TGTGCCAGCAGCCTTCGGGGCAGGTATAATTCACCCCTCCACTTT. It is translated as CASSLRGRYNSPLHF.

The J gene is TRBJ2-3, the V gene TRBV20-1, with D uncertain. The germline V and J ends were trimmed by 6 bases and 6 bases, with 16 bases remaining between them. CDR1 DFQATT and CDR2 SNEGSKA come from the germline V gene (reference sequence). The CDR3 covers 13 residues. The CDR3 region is CSAVGSPLDTQYF. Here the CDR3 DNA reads TGCAGTGCAGTGGGAAGTCCCCTTGATACGCAGTATTTT.

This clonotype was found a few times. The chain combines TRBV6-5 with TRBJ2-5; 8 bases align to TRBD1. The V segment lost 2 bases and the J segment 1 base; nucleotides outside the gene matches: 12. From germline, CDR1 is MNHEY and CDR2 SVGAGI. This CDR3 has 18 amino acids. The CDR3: CASSYTPPGTGGQETQYF. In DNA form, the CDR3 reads TGTGCCAGCAGTTACACGCCGCCAGGGACAGGAGGCCAAGAGACCCAGTACTTC.

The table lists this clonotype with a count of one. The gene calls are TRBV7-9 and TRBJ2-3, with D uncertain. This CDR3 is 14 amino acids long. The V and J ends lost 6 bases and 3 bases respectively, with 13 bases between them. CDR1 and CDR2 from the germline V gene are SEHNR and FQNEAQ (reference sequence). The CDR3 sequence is CASSPSGETDTQYF. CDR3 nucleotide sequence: TGTGCCAGCAGTCCATCAGGAGAAACAGATACGCAGTATTTT. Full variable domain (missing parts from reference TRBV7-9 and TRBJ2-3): DTGVSQNPRHKITKRGQNVTFRCDPISEHNRLYWYRQTLGQGPEFLTYFQNEAQLEKSRLLSDRFSAERPKGSFSTLEIQRTEQGDSAMYLCASSPSGETDTQYFGPGTRLTVL.

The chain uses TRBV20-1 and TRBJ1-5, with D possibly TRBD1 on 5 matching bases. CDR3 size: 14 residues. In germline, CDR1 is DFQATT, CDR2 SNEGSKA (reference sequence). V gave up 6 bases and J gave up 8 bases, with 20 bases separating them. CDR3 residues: CSAAGRTLGEPQHF. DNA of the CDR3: TGCAGTGCAGCGGGACGCACCTTGGGGGAGCCCCAGCATTTT.

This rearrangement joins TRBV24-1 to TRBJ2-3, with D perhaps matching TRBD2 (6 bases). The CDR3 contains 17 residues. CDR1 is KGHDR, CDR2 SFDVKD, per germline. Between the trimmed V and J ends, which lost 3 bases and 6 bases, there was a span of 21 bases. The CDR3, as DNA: TGTGCCACCAGTGATCCAGCGGGTAACACTCATCGGGATACGCAGTATTTT. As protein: CATSDPAGNTHRDTQYF.

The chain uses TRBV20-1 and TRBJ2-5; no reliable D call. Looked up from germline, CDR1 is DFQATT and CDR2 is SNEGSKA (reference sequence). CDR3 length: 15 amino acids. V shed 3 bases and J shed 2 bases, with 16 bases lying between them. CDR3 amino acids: CSASLTGRLQETQYF. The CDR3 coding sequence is TGCAGTGCTAGCCTCACTGGCAGGCTTCAAGAGACCCAGTACTTC.